The 26 T cell receptor beta chains presented below share a single source sample, sequenced in a study of long-term antiretroviral therapy in people with HIV. At survey level, the immunoSEQ assay was run in its v3.0 version. Sequencing used immunoSEQ multiplex PCR; TCRdb keeps in-frame clones, though not all of them. In the table there are roughly 18,000 clones, 70% to 80% of which are singletons. The specimen was unsorted PBMCs, collected 2.2 years after starting antiretroviral therapy. The receptors were gathered from a man aged 50-60 years with HIV.

V gene TRBV28 combines with J gene TRBJ1-1; maybe TRBD1 (6 bases). CDR1 MDHEN and CDR2 SYDVKM come from the germline V gene. Between the trimmed V and J ends, which lost 2 bases and 10 bases, there was a span of 20 bases. This CDR3 has 15 amino acids. The CDR3 DNA reads as TGTGCCAGCAGTTTAATTGGACAGCTATTGGGAGGAGCTTTCTTT. Amino acids: CASSLIGQLLGGAFF.

This clone was detected only once. The chain has TRBV6-5 and TRBJ2-5, with D possibly being TRBD2 (6 bases). The CDR3 consists of 14 residues. Germline CDR1 reads MNHEY; CDR2 reads SVGAGI. Trimming left V 5 bases short and J 4 bases short, with 14 bases between. The CDR3 spells CASSTVGGIETQYF. The CDR3 coding sequence is TGTGCCAGCAGTACTGTGGGGGGAATAGAGACCCAGTACTTC.

In nucleotides, the CDR3 is TGCAGCGTTGAAATTGGTTTCTCCTACGAGCAGTACTTC. This encodes CSVEIGFSYEQYF. V is TRBV29-1 and J is TRBJ2-7; D gene uncertain. The CDR3 is made up of 13 amino acids. From germline, CDR1 is SQVTM and CDR2 ANQGSEA. Trimming left V 2 bases short and J 0 bases short, with 8 bases between.

This chain links TRBV7-2 with TRBJ2-2, with a weak D call TRBD1 (7 bases). Germline V gives CDR1 SGHTA, CDR2 FQGNSA. V lost 2 bases to trimming and J lost 4 bases, with 11 bases between them. This CDR3 contains 15 residues. This chain's CDR3 is CASSLRQGGTGELFF. The CDR3 DNA is TGTGCCAGCAGCTTACGGCAGGGGGGCACCGGGGAGCTGTTTTTT.

V and J are TRBV28 and TRBJ2-5; weak D call: TRBD2 (5 bases). The CDR3 extends over 13 amino acids. V dropped 6 bases and J dropped 2 bases, with 10 bases sitting between them. Germline lookup yields CDR1 MDHEN and CDR2 SYDVKM. The CDR3 reads CASRRTGQETQYF. CDR3 in DNA: TGTGCCAGCAGAAGGACGGGACAAGAGACCCAGTACTTC.

V and J are TRBV4-2 and TRBJ2-4, with D tentatively TRBD2 (5 bases). CDR3 length: 17 amino acids. V lost 0 bases and J lost 1, with 13 bases in between. Germline CDR1 LGHNA, CDR2 YNFKEQ. The CDR3 DNA reads as TGTGCCAGCAGCCAAGAGTGGCGGGCGTCGGCCAAAAACATTCAGTACTTC. Protein: CASSQEWRASAKNIQYF.

The chain links TRBV7-9 to TRBJ1-4; 7 bases agree with TRBD1. The junction had 10 bases not matched to a gene; V was cut back by 1 base and J by 8 bases. Germline CDR1 and CDR2: SEHNR and FQNEAQ (reference sequence). CDR3 length equals 16 residues. The CDR3 region is CASSLGRTGRGEKLFF. In DNA, the CDR3 is TGTGCCAGCAGCTTAGGGAGGACAGGACGCGGGGAAAAACTGTTTTTT. The full variable domain, completed using reference TRBV7-9 and TRBJ1-4, is DTGVSQNPRHKITKRGQNVTFRCDPISEHNRLYWYRQTLGQGPEFLTYFQNEAQLEKSRLLSDRFSAERPKGSFSTLEIQRTEQGDSAMYLCASSLGRTGRGEKLFFGSGTQLSVL.

The J gene is TRBJ2-3, the V gene TRBV7-2; no reliable D call. There are 13 residues in the CDR3. The germline V gene encodes CDR1 SGHTA and CDR2 FQGNSA. With 6 bases removed from V and 2 bases from J, the gap between germline ends came to 9 bases. CDR3 bases: TGTGCCAGCAGTTATGATAACACAGATACGCAGTATTTT. The encoded protein is CASSYDNTDTQYF. The whole variable domain, filled in from reference TRBV7-2 and TRBJ2-3, reads GAGVSQSPSNKVTEKGKDVELRCDPISGHTALYWYRQSLGQGLEFLIYFQGNSAPDKSGLPSDRFSAERTGGSVSTLTIQRTQQEDSAVYLCASSYDNTDTQYFGPGTRLTVL.

J is TRBJ1-4 and V is TRBV6-6; TRBD1 aligns across 10 bases. V was clipped by 4 bases and J by 7 bases; unmatched bases: 3. The CDR3 totals 14 residues. The V gene's germline CDR1 is MNHNY and CDR2 SVGAGI (reference sequence). CDR3 protein: CASSWDRGTEKLFF. The CDR3 nucleotides are TGTGCCAGCAGTTGGGACAGGGGTACTGAAAAACTGTTTTTT.

The J gene is TRBJ2-1, the V gene TRBV5-1, with 10 bases that match TRBD2. This CDR3 comprises 15 residues. Germline V gene data show CDR1 as SGHRS and CDR2 as YFSETQ. The junction had 4 bases not matched to a gene; V was cut back by 3 bases and J by 4 bases. The CDR3 DNA reads TGCGCCAGCAGCTGGACTAGCGGATTATACAATGAGCAGTTCTTC. This gives the protein CASSWTSGLYNEQFF.

The chain uses TRBV18 and TRBJ1-2, with D possibly being TRBD1 (6 bases). The CDR3 is made up of 16 amino acids. V was trimmed by 6 bases and J by 4 bases, leaving 21 bases between them. CDR1 and CDR2 from the germline V gene are KGHSH and LQKENI. The CDR3 spells CASSRSDTGSGYGYTF. CDR3 nucleotides: TGTGCCAGCTCCCGAAGTGATACAGGGTCGGGCTATGGCTACACCTTC.

In DNA, the CDR3 is TGCGCCAGCAGCTTGATAGGGCCCCAAGAGACCCAGTACTTC. This encodes CASSLIGPQETQYF. The chain joins TRBV5-1 to TRBJ2-5; no reliable D call. V was clipped by 1 base and J by 1 base, with 8 bases between them. Germline loops: CDR1 SGHRS, CDR2 YFSETQ. CDR3 size: 14 residues.

The chain recombines TRBV21-1 with TRBJ2-1. TRBV21-1 is tagged as a pseudogene. This CDR3 has 14 amino acids. The CDR3 DNA follows: TGTGCCAGCAGCAAAGTTCCCTGGAACAATGAGCAGTTCTTC. Its translation: CASSKVPWNNEQFF.

This clone showed up just once. The rearrangement uses TRBV21-1 and TRBJ2-1; the D call in the table, TRBD2, was not verified against the DNA. TRBV21-1 is shown as a pseudogene. The length of the CDR3 is 16 residues. The CDR3 reads CASSKKPGRRDNEQFF. The CDR3 bases are TGTGCCAGCAGCAAAAAACCCGGGCGGAGGGACAATGAGCAGTTCTTC.

V is TRBV29-1 and J is TRBJ2-7; D gene uncertain. V lost 4 bases to trimming and J lost 2 bases, with 6 bases between them. CDR3 length: 11 residues. Germline CDR1 SQVTM, CDR2 ANQGSEA. The CDR3 DNA reads TGCAGCGTTGTCCCACCCTACGAGCAGTACTTC. This translates into CSVVPPYEQYF.

This rearrangement joins TRBV7-9 to TRBJ1-3; D gene unclear. CDR1 is SEHNR, CDR2 FQNEAQ, per germline (reference sequence). The CDR3 contains 12 residues. The V and J ends lost 5 bases and 2 bases respectively, with 4 bases between them. CDR3: CASSRPGNTIYF. The CDR3, as DNA: TGTGCCAGCAGCCGACCTGGAAACACCATATATTTT.

This rearrangement joins TRBV19 to TRBJ2-5; a weak D match, TRBD1 (6 bases). Per the germline V gene, CDR1 is LNHDA and CDR2 is SQIVND (reference sequence). This CDR3 comprises 12 residues. The CDR3 spells CASSGTSETQYF. CDR3 nucleotides: TGTGCTTCTTCCGGGACATCGGAGACCCAGTACTTC.

V and J are TRBV10-2 and TRBJ2-1; D perhaps matches TRBD1 (6 bases). The germline V gene has CDR1 WSHSY and CDR2 SAAADI. V lost 2 bases, J lost 7 bases, and 15 bases lay in between. This CDR3 contains 15 residues. This CDR3 reads CASSEGGGHRNEQFF. CDR3 DNA: TGCGCCAGCAGTGAGGGTGGGGGCCATAGGAATGAGCAGTTCTTC.

J is TRBJ2-4 and V is TRBV19; possible D gene TRBD1, 5 bases. Germline loops: CDR1 LNHDA, CDR2 SQIVND (reference sequence). V dropped 10 bases and J dropped 9 bases, with 13 bases sitting between them. This CDR3 comprises 11 residues. CDR3 DNA: TGTGCCACCCTTCAGGGTAGCATTCAGTACTTC. This codes for CATLQGSIQYF.

The chain couples TRBV6-6 to TRBJ2-5; maybe TRBD2 (5 bases). The V end lost 11 bases, the J end lost 5 bases, and 18 bases lay between the germline ends. Germline CDR1 is MNHNY and CDR2 is SVGAGI (reference sequence). The CDR3 is 13 residues long. CDR3 region: CAASGFSGETQYF. The CDR3 region has the DNA TGTGCCGCCTCGGGGTTCTCGGGGGAGACCCAGTACTTC.

This sequence joins TRBV2 and TRBJ1-5; a weak D match, TRBD1 (6 bases). V was pared by 6 bases and J by 6 bases, with 9 bases between. Germline V CDR1 and CDR2: SNHLY, FYNNEI. The CDR3 extends over 12 amino acids. CDR3 coding DNA: TGTGCCAGCAGACAGGGCTCTCAGCCCCAGCATTTT. The encoded protein is CASRQGSQPQHF.

The V and J genes are TRBV7-9 and TRBJ2-7; maybe TRBD1 (6 bases). Germline V gene lookup returns CDR1 SEHNR and CDR2 FQNEAQ (reference sequence). V was shortened by 5 bases and J by 3 bases, with 14 bases between the two germline ends. CDR3 size: 14 residues. The DNA for the CDR3 is TGTGCCAGCAGCCCAAGACAGGCCTACTACGAGCAGTACTTC. The encoded protein is CASSPRQAYYEQYF.

The chain links TRBV28 to TRBJ1-5; 7 nucleotides line up with TRBD1. The V segment lost 6 bases and the J segment 5 bases; nucleotides outside the gene matches: 7. Germline loops: CDR1 MDHEN, CDR2 SYDVKM. This CDR3 is built from 14 residues. The CDR3: CASSSLDRDQPQHF. The CDR3, as DNA: TGTGCCAGCAGCTCGCTTGACAGGGATCAGCCCCAGCATTTT.

The chain joins TRBV4-3 to TRBJ1-4; 7 bases line up with TRBD1. In germline, CDR1 is LGHNA, CDR2 YSLEER. Unmatched junction bases numbered 15, after V lost 3 bases and J lost 8 bases. The CDR3 length is 17 residues. CDR3 coding DNA: TGCGCCAGCAGCCACGGGACAGCCGGGGCGGGAGGCGAAAAACTGTTTTTT. Translating gives CASSHGTAGAGGEKLFF.

This clone showed up just once. The chain recombines TRBV6-6 with TRBJ1-1; D is unresolved. V lost 0 bases to trimming and J lost 1 base, with 3 bases between them. This CDR3 contains 13 residues. Germline lookup yields CDR1 MNHNY and CDR2 SVGAGI (reference sequence). The CDR3 protein is CASSYSRNTEAFF. Written as DNA, the CDR3 is TGTGCCAGCAGTTACTCCAGGAACACTGAAGCTTTCTTT.

The rearrangement joins TRBV18 to TRBJ2-2; no clear D gene. V lost 1 base and J 7 bases, leaving 7 bases between the germline ends. The CDR3 runs 13 residues. The germline V gene encodes CDR1 KGHSH and CDR2 LQKENI. In nucleotides, the CDR3 is TGTGCCAGCTCACCACTGGGTTACGGGGAGCTGTTTTTT. Protein: CASSPLGYGELFF.